This T cell receptor (beta chain) was observed in a study of shared clonotypes between healthy human individuals. Libraries were prepared by immunoSEQ multiplex PCR; TCRdb keeps only in-frame clonotypes and omits some of them. Of millions of clones in the sample, roughly 96% were seen once. The material sequenced was naive CD4+ T cells sorted from blood. The subset here: CD45RA+ positively selected. This clonotype was obtained from a man aged 18 to 30 in good health.

The CDR3 coding sequence is TGTGCCAGCAGTGGTGGAGGGTTGGGCTCTGGAAACACCATATATTTT. The encoded protein is CASSGGGLGSGNTIYF. The V and J genes are TRBV2 and TRBJ1-3, with D unresolved. Germline CDR1 SNHLY, CDR2 FYNNEI. V was pared by 4 bases and J by 0 bases, with 13 bases between. The length of the CDR3 is 16 residues.